This entry is about one TCR delta chain. Antigen: not known. Germline V lookup: CDR1 TSWWSYY, CDR2 QGS. V lost 1 base and J lost 0; bases outside the gene matches: 30. The CDR3 spans 25 residues. This entry comes from a study of human gamma delta and Vdelta1 T cells. TCRdb re-analyzed the PCR reads via CATT. The data show roughly 13,000 delta-chain clones, about half seen once. General study findings and limits: Acute myeloid leukemia was reportedly broadly targeted by polyclonal Delta One T cells.

The sequence was obtained from a human donor in good health. Source material: Vdelta1 gamma-delta T cells from blood grown in culture (DOT cells). The genes are TRDV1 and TRDJ1, with 9 bases fitting TRDD3. The CDR3, as DNA: TGTGCTCTTGGGGAACGTTCTTCCCCAGGTGGGGGGTTACTGGGGGAACCTACTAACACCGATAAACTCATCTTT. Its protein product is CALGERSSPGGGLLGEPTNTDKLIF.